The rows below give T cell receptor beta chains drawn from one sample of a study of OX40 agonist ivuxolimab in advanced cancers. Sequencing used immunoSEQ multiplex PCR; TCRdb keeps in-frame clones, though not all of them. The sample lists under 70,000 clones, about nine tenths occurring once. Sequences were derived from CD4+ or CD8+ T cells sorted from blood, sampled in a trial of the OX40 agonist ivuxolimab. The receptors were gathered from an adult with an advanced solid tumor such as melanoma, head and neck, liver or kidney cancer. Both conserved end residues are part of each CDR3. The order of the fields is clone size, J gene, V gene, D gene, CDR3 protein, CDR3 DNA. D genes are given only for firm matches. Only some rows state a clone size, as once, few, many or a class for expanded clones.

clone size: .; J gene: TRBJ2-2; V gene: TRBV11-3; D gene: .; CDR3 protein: CASSFSGTGELFF; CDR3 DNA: TGTGCCAGCAGCTTTAGCGGCACCGGGGAGCTGTTTTTT
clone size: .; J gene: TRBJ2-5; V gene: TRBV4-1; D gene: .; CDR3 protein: CASSQGLALQETQYF; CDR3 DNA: TGCGCCAGCAGCCAAGGGCTGGCACTACAAGAGACCCAGTACTTC
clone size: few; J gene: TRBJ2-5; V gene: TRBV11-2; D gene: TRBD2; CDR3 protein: CASSVTSGRPEETQYF; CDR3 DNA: TGTGCCAGCAGCGTGACTAGCGGGAGGCCTGAAGAGACCCAGTACTTC
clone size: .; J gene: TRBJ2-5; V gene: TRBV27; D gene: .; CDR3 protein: CASSSPGGVETQYF; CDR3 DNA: TGTGCCAGCAGTTCGCCAGGGGGGGTTGAGACCCAGTACTTC
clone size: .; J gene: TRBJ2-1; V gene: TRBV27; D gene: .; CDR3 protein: CASSSATNSYNEQFF; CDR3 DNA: TGTGCCAGCAGTTCAGCTACGAACTCCTACAATGAGCAGTTCTTC
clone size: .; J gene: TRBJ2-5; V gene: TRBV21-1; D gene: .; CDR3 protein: CASYYRGAETQYF; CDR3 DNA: TGTGCCAGCTATTATCGGGGGGCAGAGACCCAGTACTTC
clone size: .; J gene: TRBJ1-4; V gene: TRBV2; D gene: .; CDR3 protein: CASAIDRSNEKLFF; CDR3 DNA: TGTGCCAGCGCTATAGACAGGAGCAATGAAAAACTGTTTTTT
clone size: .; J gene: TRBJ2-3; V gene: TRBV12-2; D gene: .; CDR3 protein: CASRSTGLGRYTQYF; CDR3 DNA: TGTGCAAGTCGCTCCACGGGTTTGGGGCGGTATACGCAGTATTTT
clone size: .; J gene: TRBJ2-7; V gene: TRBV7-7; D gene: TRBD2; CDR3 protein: CASSPRGRWSSGQHLTYEQYF; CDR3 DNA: TGTGCTAGCAGCCCAAGGGGTAGGTGGTCTAGCGGCCAACACTTAACCTACGAGCAGTACTTC
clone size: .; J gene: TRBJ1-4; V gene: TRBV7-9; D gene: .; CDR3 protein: CASSSPRTVVNEKLFF; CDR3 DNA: TGTGCCAGCAGTTCACCGCGGACAGTAGTTAATGAAAAACTGTTTTTT
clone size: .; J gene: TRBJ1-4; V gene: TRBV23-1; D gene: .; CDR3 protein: CASSHRRWGLSTNEKLFF; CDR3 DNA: TGCGCCAGCAGTCATCGGAGGTGGGGATTGTCGACTAATGAAAAACTGTTTTTT
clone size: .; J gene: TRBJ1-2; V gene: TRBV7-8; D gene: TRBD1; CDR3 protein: CASRLQGADGYTF; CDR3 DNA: TGTGCCAGCAGGCTGCAGGGGGCAGATGGCTACACCTTC
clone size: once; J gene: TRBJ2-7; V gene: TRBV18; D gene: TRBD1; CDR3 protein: CASSPGTGESDEQYF; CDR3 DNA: TGTGCCAGCTCACCCGGGACAGGGGAATCGGACGAGCAGTACTTC
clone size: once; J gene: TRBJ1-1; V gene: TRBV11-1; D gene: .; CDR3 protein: CASSLQAGSEAFF; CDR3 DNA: TGTGCCAGCAGCTTACAGGCGGGGTCTGAAGCTTTCTTT
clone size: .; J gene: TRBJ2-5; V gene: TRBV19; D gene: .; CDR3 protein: CASSIDRTVTFETQYF; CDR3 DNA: TGTGCCAGTAGTATAGATAGGACGGTTACCTTTGAGACCCAGTACTTC
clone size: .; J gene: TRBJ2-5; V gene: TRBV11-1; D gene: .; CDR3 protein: CASSFGSQETQYF; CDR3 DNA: TGTGCCAGCAGCTTCGGGTCCCAAGAGACCCAGTACTTC
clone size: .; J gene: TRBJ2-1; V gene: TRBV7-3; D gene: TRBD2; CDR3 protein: CASSHRSSGAFNEQFF; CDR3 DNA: TGTGCCAGCAGCCATAGATCTAGCGGGGCTTTTAATGAGCAGTTCTTC
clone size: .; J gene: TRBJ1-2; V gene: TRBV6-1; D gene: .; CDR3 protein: CASCGRVTNYGYTF; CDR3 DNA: TGTGCCAGCTGTGGCCGTGTTACTAACTATGGCTACACCTTC
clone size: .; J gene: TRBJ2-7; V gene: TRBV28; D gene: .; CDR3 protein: CASSLVGYEQYF; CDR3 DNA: TGTGCCAGCAGTTTAGTGGGCTACGAGCAGTACTTC
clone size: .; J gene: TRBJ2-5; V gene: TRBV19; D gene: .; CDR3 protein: CASTRGLPGETQYF; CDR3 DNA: TGTGCCAGTACCCGGGGACTTCCCGGGGAGACCCAGTACTTC
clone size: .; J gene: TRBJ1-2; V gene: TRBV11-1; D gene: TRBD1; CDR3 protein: CASSPQGGPRGYTF; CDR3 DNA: TGTGCCAGCAGCCCACAGGGGGGGCCACGGGGCTACACCTTC
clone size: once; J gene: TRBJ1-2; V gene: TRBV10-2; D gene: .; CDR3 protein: CASSEGASYGYTF; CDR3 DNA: TGCGCCAGCAGTGAAGGGGCGTCCTATGGCTACACCTTC
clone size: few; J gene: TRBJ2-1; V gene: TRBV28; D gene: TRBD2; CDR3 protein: CASSGPSGGYNEQFF; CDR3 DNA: TGTGCCAGCAGCGGGCCTAGCGGGGGCTACAATGAGCAGTTCTTC
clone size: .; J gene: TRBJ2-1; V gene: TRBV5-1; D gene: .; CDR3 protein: CASSYFGSYNEQFF; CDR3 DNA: TGCGCCAGCAGCTACTTCGGGTCCTACAATGAGCAGTTCTTC
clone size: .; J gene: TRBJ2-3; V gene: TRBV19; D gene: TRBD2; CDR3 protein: CASSSPRTRTDTQYF; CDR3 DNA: TGTGCCAGTAGTAGCCCCCGGACTAGGACAGATACGCAGTATTTT
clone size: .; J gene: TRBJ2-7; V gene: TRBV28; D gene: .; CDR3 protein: CASSWEGDSSYEQYF; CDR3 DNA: TGTGCCAGCAGTTGGGAGGGGGACTCCTCCTACGAGCAGTACTTC
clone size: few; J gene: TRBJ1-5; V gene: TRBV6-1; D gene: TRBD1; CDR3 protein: CASSWDRLNQPQHF; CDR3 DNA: TGTGCCAGCAGTTGGGACAGGCTCAATCAGCCCCAGCATTTT
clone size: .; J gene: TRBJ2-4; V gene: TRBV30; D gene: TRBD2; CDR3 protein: CAYTPVPSGRRDIQCF; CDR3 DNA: TGTGCCTATACCCCGGTCCCTAGCGGGAGGAGGGACATTCAGTGCTTC
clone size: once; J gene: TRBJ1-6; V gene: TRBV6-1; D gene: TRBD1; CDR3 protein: CASRKGTGIGSPLHF; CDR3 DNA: TGTGCCAGCAGGAAGGGGACAGGGATTGGATCACCCCTCCACTTT
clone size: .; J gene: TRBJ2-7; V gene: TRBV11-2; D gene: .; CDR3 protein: CASSPYQTSISEQYF; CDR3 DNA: TGTGCCAGCAGCCCCTACCAGACTAGTATCTCCGAGCAGTACTTC
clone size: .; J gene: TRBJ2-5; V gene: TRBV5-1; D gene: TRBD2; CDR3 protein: CASSQRREGPQETQYF; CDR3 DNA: TGCGCCAGCAGCCAGCGGCGGGAGGGCCCCCAAGAGACCCAGTACTTC
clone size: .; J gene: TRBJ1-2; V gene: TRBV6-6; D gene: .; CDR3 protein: CASSYSSLVDGYTF; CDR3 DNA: TGTGCCAGCAGTTACTCTTCTCTTGTTGACGGCTACACCTTC
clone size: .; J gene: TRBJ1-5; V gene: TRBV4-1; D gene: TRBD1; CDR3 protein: CASSQDGTGGIQPQHF; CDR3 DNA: TGCGCCAGCAGCCAAGATGGAACAGGGGGCATTCAGCCCCAGCATTTT
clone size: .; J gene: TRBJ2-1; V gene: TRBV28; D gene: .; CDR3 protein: CASSYRLGTYNEQFF; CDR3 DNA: TGTGCCAGCAGTTACAGGCTGGGCACCTACAATGAGCAGTTCTTC
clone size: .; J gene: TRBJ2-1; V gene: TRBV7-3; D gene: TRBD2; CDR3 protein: CASSIMSGREDNEQFF; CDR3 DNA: TGTGCCAGCAGCATTATGAGCGGGAGGGAGGACAATGAGCAGTTCTTC
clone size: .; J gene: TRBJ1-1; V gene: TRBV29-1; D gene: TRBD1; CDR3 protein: CSVRGRVEAFF; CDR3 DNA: TGCAGCGTAAGGGGGCGCGTTGAAGCTTTCTTT
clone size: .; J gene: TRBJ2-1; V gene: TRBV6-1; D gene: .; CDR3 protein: CASSEGAISGNEQFF; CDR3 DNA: TGTGCCAGCAGTGAGGGGGCTATATCGGGCAATGAGCAGTTCTTC
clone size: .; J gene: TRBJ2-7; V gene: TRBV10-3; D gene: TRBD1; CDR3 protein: CAIKQGASEQYF; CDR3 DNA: TGTGCCATCAAACAGGGGGCAAGCGAGCAGTACTTC
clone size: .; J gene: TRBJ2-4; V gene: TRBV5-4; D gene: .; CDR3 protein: CASSLQGTINIQYF; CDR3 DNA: TGTGCCAGCAGCTTGCAGGGGACAATAAACATTCAGTACTTC
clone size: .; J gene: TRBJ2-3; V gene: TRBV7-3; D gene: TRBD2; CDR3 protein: CASSSAGTSGKLPGTDTQYF; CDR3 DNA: TGTGCCAGCAGCTCCGCCGGGACTAGCGGGAAGTTACCTGGGACAGATACGCAGTATTTT
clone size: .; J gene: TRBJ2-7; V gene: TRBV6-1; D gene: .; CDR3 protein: CACHRSVTSYEQYF; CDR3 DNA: TGTGCCTGCCACAGGAGCGTGACCTCCTACGAGCAGTACTTC
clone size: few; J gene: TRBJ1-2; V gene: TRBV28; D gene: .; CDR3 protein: CASSLGGGNYGYTF; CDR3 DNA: TGTGCCAGCAGTTTAGGGGGGGGTAACTATGGCTACACCTTC
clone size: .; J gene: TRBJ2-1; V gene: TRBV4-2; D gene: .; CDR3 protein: CASSQDARAVVNAQFF; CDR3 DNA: TGTGCCAGCAGCCAAGATGCGCGGGCCGTGGTTAATGCGCAGTTCTTC
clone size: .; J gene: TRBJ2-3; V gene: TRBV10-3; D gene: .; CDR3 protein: CAISDTDTQYF; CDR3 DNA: TGTGCCATCAGTGACACAGATACGCAGTATTTT
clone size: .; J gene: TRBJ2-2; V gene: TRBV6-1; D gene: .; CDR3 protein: CASRSGTVNTGELFF; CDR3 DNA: TGTGCCAGCAGATCCGGGACGGTGAACACCGGGGAGCTGTTTTTT
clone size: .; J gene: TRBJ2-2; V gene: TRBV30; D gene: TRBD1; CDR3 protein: CAWRTGGTGELFF; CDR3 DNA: TGTGCCTGGAGGACAGGGGGGACCGGGGAGCTGTTTTTT
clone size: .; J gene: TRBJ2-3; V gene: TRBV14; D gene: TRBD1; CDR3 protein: CASSQDRGWADTQYF; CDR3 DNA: TGTGCCAGCAGCCAAGACAGGGGGTGGGCAGATACGCAGTATTTT
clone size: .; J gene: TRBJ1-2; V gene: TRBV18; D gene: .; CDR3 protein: CASSQGQPEYGYTF; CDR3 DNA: TGTGCCAGCTCACAAGGACAGCCTGAGTATGGCTACACCTTC
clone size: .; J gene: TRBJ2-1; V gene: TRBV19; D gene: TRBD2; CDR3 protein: CASRQTSDHYNEQFF; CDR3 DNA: TGTGCCAGTAGGCAGACTAGCGACCACTACAATGAGCAGTTCTTC
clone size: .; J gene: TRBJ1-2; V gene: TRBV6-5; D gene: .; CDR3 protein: CASSSLAGYGYTF; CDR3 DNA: TGTGCCAGCAGTTCCCTGGCGGGCTATGGCTACACCTTC
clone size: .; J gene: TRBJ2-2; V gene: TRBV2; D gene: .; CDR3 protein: CASRPDTGELFF; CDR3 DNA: TGTGCCAGCAGACCCGACACCGGGGAGCTGTTTTTT